This record looks at one T cell receptor (beta chain) sequence and its context. Its target is unknown. The CDR3 length is 15 residues. The V and J ends lost 0 bases and 2 bases respectively, with 11 bases between them. CDR1 is LNHNV, CDR2 YYDKDF, per germline (reference sequence). This sample was taken from a study of shared clonotypes between healthy human individuals. For each subset, genomic DNA was distributed in equal portions over several immunoSEQ plates. Profiled with immunoSEQ multiplex PCR; TCRdb holds only in-frame clones, not every one. The profile shows about 580,000 clones, 98% of them singletons. Terminally differentiated effector memory CD45RA+ cells were excluded from the naive CD8 cells, which were CD45RO-negative and positively selected for CCR7. Donors were Caucasian adults residing in Nashville, Tennessee, USA. Study results and limitations: The sharing of 5% to 5.5% of naive CD4 clonotypes was seen across a handful of donors.

V usage is TRBV15 and J usage is TRBJ2-7, with D unclear. The source material was naive CD8+ T cells sorted from blood. The receptor's source is a man younger than 45 in good health. This CDR3 reads CATSRELNSAYEQYF. CDR3 coding DNA: TGTGCCACCAGCAGAGAGCTGAACAGCGCCTACGAGCAGTACTTC.